This entry describes one T cell receptor (beta chain). What it recognizes is unknown. Deletions cut 3 bases from V and 0 bases from J, with 8 bases between. Germline loops: CDR1 LNHDA, CDR2 SQIVND (reference sequence). CDR3 length equals 14 residues. This specimen comes from a study of PD-1 blockade in classical Hodgkin lymphoma. Study observations and caveats: Relative to healthy donors, newly diagnosed patients reportedly had lower baseline TCR diversity, which was reported as lower still in relapsed/refractory patients. No one has yet defined what causes the repertoire differences, which may be disease activity or prior therapy.

The time point denotes: newly diagnosed, previously untreated cHL patient sample. What served as comparison were PBMCs in newly diagnosed, untreated classical Hodgkin lymphoma. TCRdb's table, derived via immunoSEQ multiplex PCR, lists solely in-frame clones and lacks some. The sample includes 25,000 to 30,000 clones, roughly nine tenths of them seen just once. This clonotype was obtained from a human donor with classical Hodgkin lymphoma. The sample was peripheral blood mononuclear cells (PBMCs). The chain has TRBV19 and TRBJ2-5; the D is unclear. Here the CDR3 reads CASSIRHNQETQYF. In DNA form, the CDR3 reads TGTGCCAGTAGTATTCGACACAACCAAGAGACCCAGTACTTC.